Given below is one TCR beta chain in context. There are a few counts of this clonotype. No antigen is known for it. Per-nucleotide qualities are absent, and no much larger clonotype sits a single base away. For CDR1 and CDR2, the germline V gene (reference sequence) lists DFQATT and SNEGSKA. From the cysteine through the phenylalanine, the CDR3 covers 14 amino acids. The DNA shown is the 42-base CDR3, in frame from base 1. The V end gives up 1 base and the J end 7 bases, leaving 2 bases in the junction not matched to a gene. The meaning of the sample's treatment or condition label: in vitro stimulation with specific CMV peptide epitopes to enrich CMV-specific T cells. This entry belongs to a study of T cell repertoires in cytomegalovirus infection (dated by TCRdb to between 2018 and 2021). Describing the broader study: Alongside well-studied HLA-B-restricted epitopes, the peptide stimulations were aimed at recently identified HLA-C-restricted CMV epitopes, whose presentation resists viral immunomodulation. Donor HLA type was relevant to the analysis, as public TCR beta signatures indicated carriage of CMV infection together with the matching HLA type. The paper's findings and limits, for the study overall: Carriers of CMV infection plus the relevant HLA type were discriminated by the cumulative frequency of public TCR beta family members in the study cohort and in an independent roughly 400-donor cohort. The ex vivo response was dominated by HLA-C-restricted CMV-specific TCR beta clonotypes, which also provided the single most frequent clonotype in two of eight donors.

The listed sequencing device is Illumina HiSeq 1500. The public reads were run again by TCRdb, first through fastp at Q25 and then through MiXCR, and only productive beta chains were kept. Rows with a matching CDR3 protein are joined into one entry that keeps the most common DNA and genes. Here the sample has about half a million distinct CDR3 sequences; 30% to 35% occur a single time. The top ten constitute about 17% of the sample. The input for sequencing was cultured PBMCs, taken from culture after CMV antigen stimulation. The chain is made from TRBV20-1 and TRBJ2-1, and 12 junctional nucleotides match TRBD2. This TCR was sampled from a human donor in good health (CMV status not recorded). Some clones in this sample may be carry-over from other donors' samples. The CDR3 has the sequence CSARVLAGGNEQFF. The base sequence is TGCAGTGCTAGAGTACTAGCGGGAGGTAATGAGCAGTTCTTC.